This is a list of T cell receptor beta chains from one sample in a study of metastatic and nonmetastatic thyroid tumors. TCRdb reassembled clones from the PCR reads with MiXCR. Of under 95,000 clones listed, around 9.1% were seen once; the top ten hold 8.8%. Source material: blood. The receptors derive from a female donor with papillary thyroid cancer or a benign thyroid nodule (not recorded which). Some clones in this sample may be carry-over from other donors' samples. Both conserved end residues are part of each CDR3. A D gene is named only where the DNA matches it firmly. Rows may omit the clone size; those that give it use once, few, many or a size class.

v_gene	j_gene	d_gene	abundance	len	CDR3aa	CDR3nt
TRBV5-6	TRBJ2-6	NA	NA	16	CASSLQGAGVANVLTF	TGTGCCAGCAGTTTGCAGGGGGCGGGAGTGGCCAACGTCCTGACTTTC
TRBV20-1	TRBJ2-7	TRBD1	many	14	CSAEDRTLTYEQYF	TGCAGTGCCGAGGACAGGACTTTAACCTACGAGCAGTACTTC
TRBV6-1	TRBJ1-5	NA	NA	15	CASSEFSWESQPQHF	TGTGCCAGCAGTGAATTTTCGTGGGAAAGCCAGCCCCAGCATTTT
TRBV6-1	TRBJ2-1	TRBD2	many	15	CASSTSGGAFNEQFF	TGTGCCAGCAGCACTAGCGGGGGGGCTTTTAATGAGCAGTTCTTC
TRBV7-2	TRBJ2-1	TRBD1	NA	20	CASSLARRDRASSSYNEQFF	TGTGCCAGCAGCTTAGCCCGTCGGGACAGGGCGTCGAGCTCCTACAATGAGCAGTTCTTC
TRBV30	TRBJ1-4	NA	NA	13	CAWSAQGLEKLFF	TGTGCCTGGAGTGCTCAGGGACTAGAAAAACTGTTTTTT
TRBV28	TRBJ2-2	NA	many	17	CASSSDSREEYPGELFF	TGTGCCAGCAGTTCGGACAGTCGGGAGGAGTACCCCGGGGAGCTGTTTTTT
TRBV10-3	TRBJ2-3	TRBD2	many	12	CAISEDSGGQYF	TGTGCCATCAGTGAAGACTCGGGGGGGCAGTATTTT
TRBV2	TRBJ1-1	TRBD1	many	13	CASQDRLNTEAFF	TGTGCCAGCCAGGACAGGCTGAACACTGAAGCTTTCTTT
TRBV20-1	TRBJ1-1	NA	many	15	CSARGTAQTNTEAFF	TGCAGTGCTAGAGGGACAGCACAAACGAACACTGAAGCTTTCTTT
TRBV29-1	TRBJ2-7	TRBD1	many	13	CSVVRTGAGEQYF	TGCAGCGTTGTAAGGACAGGGGCTGGGGAGCAGTACTTC
TRBV14	TRBJ2-5	NA	many	12	CASSQHQETQYF	TGTGCCAGCAGCCAGCACCAAGAGACCCAGTACTTC
TRBV30	TRBJ1-6	NA	many	15	CAWIYAGTENSPLHF	TGTGCCTGGATATACGCCGGGACGGAAAATTCACCCCTCCACTTT
TRBV6-6	TRBJ2-1	NA	many	14	CASSWGESYNEQFF	TGTGCCAGCAGTTGGGGGGAGAGCTACAATGAGCAGTTCTTC
TRBV4-1	TRBJ1-6	NA	many	16	CASSHSGSPYNSPLHF	TGCGCCAGCAGCCATTCAGGGTCCCCCTATAATTCACCCCTCCACTTT
TRBV9	TRBJ2-5	TRBD2	NA	17	CASSPSGPSGAQETQYF	TGTGCCAGCAGCCCCAGCGGTCCTAGCGGGGCCCAAGAGACCCAGTACTTC
TRBV7-2	TRBJ1-6	NA	many	14	CASSLQGYNSPLHF	TGTGCCAGCAGCTTACAGGGGTATAATTCACCCCTCCACTTT
TRBV6-1	TRBJ2-7	NA	few	13	CASIGPGSYEQYF	TGTGCCAGCATAGGACCGGGCTCCTACGAGCAGTACTTC
TRBV4-2	TRBJ2-5	TRBD2	many	18	CASSQASGGRPYQETQYF	TGTGCCAGCAGCCAGGCTAGCGGGGGGCGCCCGTACCAAGAGACCCAGTACTTC
TRBV11-1	TRBJ1-2	NA	many	16	CASSSWDAVSNYGYTF	TGTGCCAGCAGCTCGTGGGACGCTGTTTCTAACTATGGCTACACCTTC
TRBV5-1	TRBJ1-2	NA	NA	14	CASSSTYAGHGYTF	TGCGCCAGCAGCTCGACCTATGCCGGTCATGGCTACACCTTC
TRBV7-6	TRBJ2-3	NA	NA	15	CASSLGQGRGDTQYF	TGTGCCAGCAGCTTAGGACAGGGGAGGGGAGATACGCAGTATTTT
TRBV7-6	TRBJ2-7	NA	many	14	CASSKTWNSYEQYF	TGTGCCAGCAGCAAAACCTGGAACTCCTACGAGCAGTACTTC
TRBV4-1	TRBJ2-3	NA	many	13	CASSQQQGDTQYF	TGCGCCAGCAGCCAACAACAGGGAGATACGCAGTATTTT
TRBV19	TRBJ2-2	TRBD2	many	15	CASSPLLAGEGELFF	TGTGCCAGTAGTCCCCTACTAGCGGGGGAAGGGGAGCTGTTTTTT